The source of this T cell receptor beta chain is a study of blood T cell repertoires in COVID-19. The overall study: The United States, Italy and Spain were the sources of the acute and convalescent COVID-19 samples. PBMCs, B-cell-depleted T cells, or T cells provided the cDNA or gDNA that made up the material.

Original analysis: It was from reference gene primer amplification that nucleated cell counts were estimated. Assay: immunoSEQ multiplex PCR; the TCRdb copy retains only in-frame clones and omits some. For V, J and clone size, that table is used; D and trimming come from the DNA. Of approximately 400,000 clones in the sample, around 92% were seen once. Germline V lookup: CDR1 MNHEY, CDR2 SVGEGT. The J segment lost 2 bases and the V segment lost 1 base, leaving 3 bases of the junction unmatched. There are 16 residues in the CDR3. The sample consisted of peripheral blood. The sequence was obtained from a man in his forties with acute or convalescent COVID-19. This chain connects TRBV6-2 or TRBV6-3 to TRBJ2-3, with 10 bases that match TRBD1. The CDR3: CASSYFGQGVTDTQYF. DNA for the CDR3: TGTGCCAGCAGTTACTTTGGACAGGGGGTCACAGATACGCAGTATTTT.